The rows below give T cell receptor beta chains drawn from one sample of a study of T cells in tuberculosis. Repertoires were generated with immunoSEQ multiplex PCR, while TCRdb's copy carries only in-frame clones and drops some. Among over 25,000 clones listed, around 92% were seen once. Sequencing was performed on PBMCs, taken at tuberculosis diagnosis. These receptor sequences come from an adult with tuberculosis. Some clones in this sample may be carry-over from other donors' samples. Each CDR3 is given with its conserved first and last residue. Fields, in order: clone size, D gene, J gene, V gene, CDR3 protein, CDR3 DNA. A D gene is named only where the DNA matches it firmly. The size entry is marked missing in some rows and otherwise reads once, few, many or a size class.

NA TRBD2 TRBJ2-1 TRBV7-2 CASSLPSGVGGARQFF TGTGCCAGCAGCTTACCATCTGGAGTCGGGGGGGCCCGGCAGTTCTTC
NA NA TRBJ1-3 TRBV7-6 CASSRGNSGNTIYF TGTGCCAGCAGCAGGGGCAACTCTGGAAACACCATATATTTT
NA TRBD2 TRBJ2-1 TRBV7-6 CASSFQRGGDEQFF TGTGCCAGCAGCTTCCAGCGGGGGGGCGATGAGCAGTTCTTC
NA TRBD2 TRBJ2-3 TRBV5-4 CASRNRAGGNTDTQYF TGTGCCAGCAGGAACAGGGCGGGGGGGAACACAGATACGCAGTATTTT
NA TRBD1 TRBJ1-2 TRBV13 CASSYRGVGYGYTF TGTGCCAGCAGCTACAGGGGAGTGGGCTATGGCTACACCTTC
NA TRBD1 TRBJ1-2 TRBV6-5 CASSTGVSYGYTF TGTGCCAGCAGCACAGGGGTTTCCTATGGCTACACCTTC
once NA TRBJ2-7 TRBV4-2 CASSQDRGDSLNYEQYF TGTGCCAGCAGCCAAGACAGGGGGGACAGCCTCAACTACGAGCAGTACTTC
NA TRBD2 TRBJ2-7 TRBV27 CASRLAGSTYEQYF TGTGCCAGCAGACTAGCGGGATCTACCTACGAGCAGTACTTC
NA TRBD1 TRBJ2-7 TRBV30 CAWSAARDRVFPYEQYF TGTGCCTGGAGTGCCGCCCGGGACAGAGTGTTCCCCTACGAGCAGTACTTC
NA NA TRBJ1-2 TRBV25-1 CASSDRDSGYTF TGTGCCAGCAGTGACAGGGATTCTGGCTACACCTTC
NA TRBD2 TRBJ2-1 TRBV18 CASSPLTSGGNNEQFF TGTGCCAGCTCACCTCTGACTAGCGGGGGGAACAATGAGCAGTTCTTC
NA TRBD1 TRBJ1-6 TRBV11-2 CASTPRGPLSYNSPLHF TGTGCCAGCACTCCAAGGGGGCCCCTCTCCTATAATTCACCCCTCCACTTT
NA NA TRBJ1-2 TRBV29-1 CSVGSRESRYGYTF TGCAGCGTTGGCTCCCGGGAATCTCGGTATGGCTACACCTTC
NA NA TRBJ1-6 TRBV5-6 CASRIGDKYNSPLHF TGTGCCAGCAGGATTGGGGACAAGTACAATTCACCCCTCCACTTT
NA NA TRBJ2-2 TRBV5-4 CASSQIGTGELFF TGTGCCAGCAGCCAGATCGGGACCGGGGAGCTGTTTTTT
NA NA TRBJ1-1 TRBV9 CASSASSAGGEAFF TGTGCCAGCAGCGCATCTTCGGCGGGTGGTGAAGCTTTCTTT
NA NA TRBJ2-7 TRBV30 CAWSVGGFGEQYF TGTGCCTGGAGTGTAGGCGGGTTTGGCGAGCAGTACTTC
NA TRBD1 TRBJ2-2 TRBV5-1 CASSVRDRGAGELFF TGCGCCAGCAGCGTGCGGGACAGGGGAGCCGGGGAGCTGTTTTTT
NA TRBD1 TRBJ2-2 TRBV27 CASTQFSDRGYAGELFF TGTGCCAGCACCCAATTTTCGGACAGGGGGTATGCCGGGGAGCTGTTTTTT
NA TRBD1 TRBJ1-2 TRBV19 CASSIGQEPFYYGYTF TGTGCCAGTAGTATCGGACAGGAGCCCTTCTACTATGGCTACACCTTC
NA TRBD1 TRBJ2-7 TRBV11-2 CASSLGRGIYEQYF TGTGCCAGCAGCTTGGGCAGGGGGATCTACGAGCAGTACTTC
NA NA TRBJ1-1 TRBV5-4 CASSFSRVATEAFF TGTGCCAGCAGCTTCTCCAGGGTCGCCACTGAAGCTTTCTTT
NA TRBD2 TRBJ2-1 TRBV10-3 CATKAGGPLGANEQFF TGTGCCACCAAGGCGGGGGGCCCTTTGGGCGCCAATGAGCAGTTCTTC
NA TRBD2 TRBJ2-1 TRBV9 CASSASGGPYNEQFF TGTGCCAGCAGCGCCAGCGGGGGGCCGTACAATGAGCAGTTCTTC
once TRBD2 TRBJ2-3 TRBV7-2 CASGLTSGGVSTDTQYF TGTGCCAGCGGACTGACTAGCGGGGGGGTTAGCACAGATACGCAGTATTTT
few TRBD1 TRBJ1-2 TRBV29-1 CSGIGTDYGYTF TGCAGCGGTATCGGGACAGACTATGGCTACACCTTC
NA TRBD1 TRBJ2-1 TRBV7-9 CASSLGSADDRGWNNEQFF TGTGCCAGCAGCTTAGGCTCGGCCGACGACAGGGGTTGGAACAATGAGCAGTTCTTC
NA TRBD1 TRBJ1-2 TRBV18 CASSSGGTAYGYTF TGTGCCAGCTCATCAGGTGGGACAGCCTATGGCTACACCTTC
NA NA TRBJ1-1 TRBV7-9 CASSPRRQGNTEAFF TGTGCCAGCAGCCCCCGTAGGCAGGGAAACACTGAAGCTTTCTTT
NA TRBD1 TRBJ1-1 TRBV6-1 CASSAQQGAWTEAFF TGTGCCAGCAGTGCGCAGCAGGGGGCGTGGACTGAAGCTTTCTTT
NA NA TRBJ2-7 TRBV18 CASSSDRGRAGYEQYF TGTGCCAGCTCTTCCGATCGTGGCAGGGCAGGCTACGAGCAGTACTTC
NA TRBD1 TRBJ2-4 TRBV19 CASSYERGLAKNIQYF TGTGCCAGTAGCTACGAGAGGGGGCTTGCCAAAAACATTCAGTACTTC
NA NA TRBJ1-2 TRBV2 CASSERQRNYGYTF TGTGCCAGCAGTGAGAGACAGCGTAACTATGGCTACACCTTC
NA TRBD1 TRBJ2-6 TRBV19 CASFQQGAGANVLTF TGTGCCAGTTTCCAGCAGGGGGCTGGGGCCAACGTCCTGACTTTC
NA TRBD2 TRBJ2-1 TRBV5-4 CASSAGGSYNEQFF TGTGCCAGCAGCGCGGGGGGCTCCTACAATGAGCAGTTCTTC
NA TRBD1 TRBJ1-2 TRBV30 CAWSVLGTASEF TGTGCCTGGAGTGTACTAGGGACAGCATCGGAGTTC
once NA TRBJ2-4 TRBV13 CASSTQQGAKNIQYF TGTGCCAGCAGCACTCAACAGGGCGCCAAAAACATTCAGTACTTC
NA TRBD2 TRBJ2-2 TRBV5-5 CASSLGGTGELFF TGTGCCAGCAGCCTCGGGGGGACCGGGGAGCTGTTTTTT
NA TRBD1 TRBJ1-2 TRBV5-1 CASSLSLGQGYGYTF TGCGCCAGCAGCTTGAGTTTGGGACAGGGCTATGGCTACACCTTC
NA NA TRBJ2-4 TRBV21-1 CASSSTGGESVAKNIQYF TGTGCCAGCAGCTCGACAGGGGGGGAGAGTGTGGCCAAAAACATTCAGTACTTC
NA NA TRBJ1-6 TRBV19 CASTLRGGTVNSPLHF TGTGCCAGTACCCTGAGGGGGGGCACTGTGAATTCACCCCTCCACTTT
once NA TRBJ1-1 TRBV20-1 CSAGRGAEAFF TGCAGTGCTGGAAGGGGCGCTGAAGCTTTCTTT
NA TRBD1 TRBJ1-5 TRBV18 CASSGGTGVQPQHF TGTGCCAGCTCGGGGGGGACAGGGGTTCAGCCCCAGCATTTT
NA TRBD1 TRBJ1-2 TRBV7-8 CASSADRGTNWDGYTF TGTGCCAGCAGCGCCGACAGGGGGACCAACTGGGATGGCTACACCTTC
NA NA TRBJ2-7 TRBV7-2 CASSPRWAVEQYF TGTGCCAGCAGCCCTCGATGGGCCGTCGAGCAGTACTTC
few NA TRBJ1-6 TRBV7-2 CASSLRGNDSPLHF TGTGCCAGCAGCCTACGGGGTAATGATTCACCCCTCCACTTT
NA NA TRBJ2-4 TRBV19 CASSFSGVGAKNIQYF TGTGCCAGTAGTTTCTCCGGGGTCGGAGCCAAAAACATTCAGTACTTC
NA NA TRBJ1-1 TRBV19 CASRDSLNTEAFF TGTGCCAGTAGGGACTCGCTGAACACTGAAGCTTTCTTT
NA TRBD1 TRBJ1-6 TRBV10-2 CASSDQGADYNSPLHF TGCGCCAGCAGTGATCAGGGGGCAGATTATAATTCACCCCTCCACTTT
NA NA TRBJ2-7 TRBV11-2 CASSLGLYEQYF TGTGCCAGCAGCTTAGGACTCTACGAGCAGTACTTC
once NA TRBJ1-1 TRBV6-1 CASSENREKAFF TGTGCCAGCAGTGAAAACAGGGAAAAAGCTTTCTTT
NA TRBD2 TRBJ2-1 TRBV6-6 CASSYESGTSTFF TGTGCCAGCAGTTACGAGTCCGGGACTAGCACGTTCTTC
NA NA TRBJ1-5 TRBV6-5 CASSTPGRVQPQHF TGTGCCAGCAGTACCCCTGGGCGCGTCCAGCCCCAGCATTTT
NA TRBD1 TRBJ2-1 TRBV7-7 CASSPSGQINEQFF TGTGCCAGCAGCCCATCGGGACAGATTAATGAGCAGTTCTTC
NA TRBD1 TRBJ1-1 TRBV29-1 CSVEGDRAETEAFF TGCAGCGTTGAAGGCGACAGGGCGGAAACTGAAGCTTTCTTT
NA NA TRBJ1-3 TRBV6-5 CASSRFSSGNTIYF TGTGCCAGCAGCCGATTCAGCTCTGGAAACACCATATATTTT
NA NA TRBJ2-1 TRBV2 CASSADSNYNEQFF TGTGCCAGCAGTGCGGACAGCAACTACAATGAGCAGTTCTTC